A single sample gave rise to the 9 T cell receptor beta chains below, sequenced in a study of HIV-infected patients and healthy controls. TCRdb re-called the 5' RACE reads with MiXCR, one entry per CDR3 protein. The table shows some 70,000 distinct CDR3 sequences, with about 19% occurring only once. Sequenced input: CD4+ T cells from blood. The receptors derive from a human donor in good health.

This chain joins TRBV3-1 and TRBJ1-2; the D is unclear. The V end lost 4 bases, the J end lost 0 bases, and 9 bases lay between the germline ends. The CDR3 runs 14 residues. The germline V gene encodes CDR1 LGHDT and CDR2 YNNKEL (reference sequence). The CDR3 reads CASSLSGANYGYTF. CDR3 bases: TGTGCCAGCAGCCTATCAGGAGCTAACTATGGCTACACCTTC.

The table lists this clonotype with many counts. The V gene is TRBV11-2, the J gene TRBJ1-5; D unclear. The CDR3 contains 14 residues. Deletions cut 0 bases from V and 0 bases from J, with 3 bases between. Germline values: CDR1 SGHAT, CDR2 FQNNGV. In DNA, the CDR3 is TGTGCCAGCAGCTTAGACATTAGCAATCAGCCCCAGCATTTT. Its protein is CASSLDISNQPQHF.

Turning to this clonotype: At one end, the junction sequence differs from germline, possibly due to a read error. This chain's CDR3 is CASSLLPRARNTGELFF. DNA for the CDR3: TGTGCTAGCAGCTTATTACCTCGGGCCAGGAACACCGGGGAGCTGTTTTTT. The V and J genes are TRBV7-7 and TRBJ2-2, with D uncertain. The CDR3 runs to 17 residues. CDR1 and CDR2 (germline): SSHAT, FNYEAQ (reference sequence).

This clonotype was observed a handful of times. The rearrangement links TRBV12-3 or TRBV12-4 to TRBJ1-5; D may be TRBD1 (6 bases). Trimming removed 5 bases from V and 7 bases from J, with 9 bases in between. The CDR3 length is 12 residues. Here the CDR3 reads CASSDRFQPQHF. DNA of the CDR3: TGTGCCAGCAGTGACAGGTTCCAGCCCCAGCATTTT.

The CDR3 region has the DNA TGTGCCAGCAGCCCTGGACCGCGCCATGAGCAGTTCTTC. This encodes CASSPGPRHEQFF. The chain combines TRBV6-2 or TRBV6-3 with TRBJ2-1, with no clear D. Germline CDR1 reads MNHEY; CDR2 reads SVGEGT. V lost 6 bases and J lost 8, with 14 bases in between. The CDR3 spans 13 residues.

The gene calls are TRBV12-3 or TRBV12-4 and TRBJ1-2; D remains ambiguous. V lost 7 bases to trimming and J lost 2 bases, with 11 bases between them. The CDR3 is 13 amino acids. The CDR3 coding sequence is TGTGCCAGCACGAAAACGGACAACTATGGCTACACCTTC. This translates into CASTKTDNYGYTF.

The chain is built from TRBV28 and TRBJ2-3; 12 positions agree with TRBD2. The CDR3 is 14 amino acids. The germline V gene encodes CDR1 MDHEN and CDR2 SYDVKM. Germline trimming cut 3 bases from V and 8 bases from J; bases unmatched to any gene: 3. The CDR3 is CASSLPSGGATQYF. The DNA of the CDR3 is TGTGCCAGCAGTTTGCCTAGCGGGGGGGCTACGCAGTATTTT.

This clonotype was picked up a small number of times. The chain carries TRBV20-1 and TRBJ1-5, with D perhaps TRBD1 (5 bases). Per the germline V gene, CDR1 is DFQATT and CDR2 is SNEGSKA (reference sequence). There are 14 residues in the CDR3. Trimming left V 0 bases short and J 8 bases short, with 14 bases between. The CDR3 DNA reads as TGCAGTGCTAGAGATCAGGGATTCGAGAAGCCCCAGCATTTT. This gives the protein CSARDQGFEKPQHF.

This clonotype was recorded at least ten times. This chain uses TRBV5-6 with TRBJ1-6; maybe TRBD1 (5 bases). CDR1 is SGHDT, CDR2 YYEEEE, per germline. CDR3 size: 16 residues. V gave up 6 bases and J gave up 6 bases, with 19 bases separating them. CDR3 amino acids: CASNLQGRLTNSPLHF. CDR3 coding DNA: TGTGCCAGCAACCTGCAGGGCAGGTTGACTAATTCACCCCTCCACTTT.